The clone carrying this T cell receptor (beta chain) was observed many times. Trimming removed 5 bases from V and 1 base from J; junction bases left unmatched: 11. This CDR3 has 17 amino acids. Germline V gene sequence: CDR1 SGHAT, CDR2 FQNNGV. The data stem from a study of T cells after yellow fever vaccination. Overall study: SMART-Seq v4 Ultra Low Input prepared the low-cell-number fractions.

Making TCR cDNA involved 5'RACE template switching, which added UMIs and a universal primer site. TCRdb reprocessed the 5' RACE reads via MiXCR and lists one record per CDR3 protein. The table has about 260,000 distinct CDR3 sequences, around 5.3% seen once. Sample: CD4+ T cells sorted from PBMCs, taken on the day of the yellow fever booster vaccination. The chain joins TRBV11-2 to TRBJ2-3; TRBD1 agrees at 8 bases. This clonotype originated in a man aged 18-30 years who received the YFV17D yellow fever vaccine. CDR3 DNA: TGTGCCAGCAGCCCTAGGTTTGGACAGGGAGGCACAGATACGCAGTATTTT. Amino acid sequence: CASSPRFGQGGTDTQYF. Full variable domain (remainder filled in from reference TRBV11-2 and TRBJ2-3): EAGVAQSPRYKIIEKRQSVAFWCNPISGHATLYWYQQILGQGPKLLIQFQNNGVVDDSQLPKDRFSAERLKGVDSTLKIQPAKLEDSAVYLCASSPRFGQGGTDTQYFGPGTRLTVL.